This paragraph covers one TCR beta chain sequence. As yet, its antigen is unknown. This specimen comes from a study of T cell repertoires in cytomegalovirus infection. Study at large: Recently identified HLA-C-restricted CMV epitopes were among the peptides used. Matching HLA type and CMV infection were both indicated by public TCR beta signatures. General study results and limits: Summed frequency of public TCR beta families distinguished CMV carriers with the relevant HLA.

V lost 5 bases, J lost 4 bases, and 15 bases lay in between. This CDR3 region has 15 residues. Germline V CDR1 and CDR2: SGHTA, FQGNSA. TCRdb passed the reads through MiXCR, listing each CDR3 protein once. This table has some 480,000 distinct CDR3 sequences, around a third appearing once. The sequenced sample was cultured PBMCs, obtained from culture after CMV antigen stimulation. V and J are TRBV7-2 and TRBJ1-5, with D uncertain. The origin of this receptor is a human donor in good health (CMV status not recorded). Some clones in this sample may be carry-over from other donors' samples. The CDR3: CASSITGIKNQPQHF. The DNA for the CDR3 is TGTGCCAGCAGCATTACCGGGATTAAAAATCAGCCCCAGCATTTT.